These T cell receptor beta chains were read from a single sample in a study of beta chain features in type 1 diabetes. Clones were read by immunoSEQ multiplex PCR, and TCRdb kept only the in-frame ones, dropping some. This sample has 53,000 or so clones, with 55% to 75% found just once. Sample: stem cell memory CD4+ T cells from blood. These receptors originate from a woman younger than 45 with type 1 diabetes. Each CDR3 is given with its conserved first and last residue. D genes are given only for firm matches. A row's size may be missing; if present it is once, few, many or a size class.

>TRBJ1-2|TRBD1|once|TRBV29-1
CSVERGLTYGYTF
TGCAGCGTTGAGAGGGGGCTCACCTATGGCTACACCTTC
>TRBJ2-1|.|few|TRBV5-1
CASAILASTHEQFF
TGCGCCAGCGCCATCCTAGCTTCTACACATGAGCAGTTCTTC
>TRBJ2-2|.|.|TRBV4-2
CASSQATSGGELFF
TGTGCCAGCAGCCAAGCCACTAGTGGCGGGGAGCTGTTTTTT
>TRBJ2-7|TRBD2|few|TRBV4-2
CASSRSTPASGSYEQYF
TGTGCCAGCAGCCGCTCAACCCCCGCTAGCGGGAGCTACGAGCAGTACTTC
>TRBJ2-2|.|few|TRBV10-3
CATGTPGELFF
TGTGCCACCGGTACGCCCGGGGAGCTGTTTTTT
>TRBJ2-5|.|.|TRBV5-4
CASSLLGDEETQYF
TGTGCCAGCAGCTTATTAGGGGATGAGGAGACCCAGTACTTC
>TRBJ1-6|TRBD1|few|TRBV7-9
CASSPTGGNSPLHF
TGTGCCAGCAGCCCAACAGGGGGTAATTCACCCCTCCACTTT
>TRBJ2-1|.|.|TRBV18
CASSQGQQDYNEQFF
TGTGCCAGCTCTCAAGGACAGCAAGACTACAATGAGCAGTTCTTC
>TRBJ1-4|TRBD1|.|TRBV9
CASSVAGQDNGKLFF
TGTGCCAGCAGCGTAGCCGGACAGGACAACGGAAAACTGTTTTTT
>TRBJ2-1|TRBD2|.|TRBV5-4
CASSLGLAGGRYNEQFF
TGTGCCAGCAGCTTGGGACTAGCGGGAGGTCGATACAATGAGCAGTTCTTC
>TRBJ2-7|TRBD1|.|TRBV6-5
CASSYSIGQGYEQYF
TGTGCCAGCAGTTACTCGATTGGACAGGGCTACGAGCAGTACTTC
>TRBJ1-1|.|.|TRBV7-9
CAPSDSPMNTEAFF
TGTGCCCCCTCAGACAGCCCCATGAACACTGAAGCTTTCTTT
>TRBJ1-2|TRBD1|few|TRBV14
CASSQVGQGIRYGYTF
TGTGCCAGCAGCCAAGTGGGACAGGGGATTCGCTATGGCTACACCTTC
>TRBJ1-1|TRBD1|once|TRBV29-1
CSVWATGGNTNTEAFF
TGCAGCGTTTGGGCCACAGGGGGCAATACGAACACTGAAGCTTTCTTT
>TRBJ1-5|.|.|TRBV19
CASSISVNSNQPQHF
TGTGCCAGTAGTATATCGGTCAATAGCAATCAGCCCCAGCATTTT
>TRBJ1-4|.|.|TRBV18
CASSPPVSTNEKLFF
TGTGCCAGCTCCCCCCCGGTCTCAACTAATGAAAAACTGTTTTTT
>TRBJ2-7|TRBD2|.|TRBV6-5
CASTNTGGREQYF
TGTGCCAGCACCAACACGGGGGGGCGGGAGCAGTACTTC
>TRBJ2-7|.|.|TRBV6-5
CASSLQGGYEQYF
TGTGCCAGCAGTTTGCAGGGAGGCTACGAGCAGTACTTC
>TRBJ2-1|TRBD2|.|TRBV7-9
CASSLPGTSGAEQFF
TGTGCCAGCAGCTTACCAGGGACTAGCGGGGCCGAGCAGTTCTTC
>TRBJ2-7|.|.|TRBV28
CASRSDSYEQYF
TGTGCCAGCAGATCGGACTCTTACGAGCAGTACTTC